This T cell receptor beta chain was sequenced in a study of ipilimumab plus nivolumab after autologous stem cell transplantation. Study in general: Patients received a median of roughly 5 ipilimumab and about 8 nivolumab doses. DLBCL patients had primary refractory or relapsed disease.

Checkpoint therapy with ipilimumab 1 mg/kg began 14 to 28 days after transplant. Libraries were prepared by immunoSEQ multiplex PCR; TCRdb keeps only in-frame clonotypes and omits some of them. The repertoire consists of over 75,000 clones, with more than 80% occurring once and the leading ten covering 2.2%. As regards this clone: Its specificity is not known.

The CDR3 runs to 15 residues. The V end was cut by 6 bases, the J end by 0 bases, with 13 bases between. The germline V gene encodes CDR1 WSHSY and CDR2 SAAADI. General study results and limits: The authors say TCR, Treg and microbiome findings warrant further study.

The source material was PBMCs, sampled in a trial of ipilimumab plus nivolumab as post-transplant consolidation. This chain joins TRBV10-2 and TRBJ2-3, with D maybe TRBD2 (5 bases). The receptor comes from a male donor with diffuse large B-cell lymphoma. CDR3 region: CASSGRGFSTDTQYF. The CDR3 DNA reads TGCGCCAGCAGCGGTCGAGGGTTCAGCACAGATACGCAGTATTTT.